Described below is a single T cell receptor (beta chain) sequence and its context. This sample is drawn from a study of OX40 agonist ivuxolimab in advanced cancers. Only in-frame clones appear in the TCRdb table, and some are missing; sequencing was by immunoSEQ multiplex PCR. The table includes some 86,000 clones, about 90% detected once. This CDR3 contains 14 residues. CDR1 and CDR2 from the germline V gene are SGHAT and FQNNGV. V shed 5 bases and J shed 3 bases, with 14 bases lying between them. The material sequenced was CD4+ or CD8+ T cells sorted from blood, taken in a trial of the OX40 agonist ivuxolimab. This chain joins TRBV11-2 and TRBJ2-7; maybe TRBD1 (6 bases). This TCR derives from an adult with an advanced solid tumor such as melanoma, head and neck, liver or kidney cancer. CDR3: CASSRVQGNYEQYF. Written as DNA, the CDR3 is TGTGCCAGCAGCCGAGTTCAGGGGAACTACGAGCAGTACTTC.